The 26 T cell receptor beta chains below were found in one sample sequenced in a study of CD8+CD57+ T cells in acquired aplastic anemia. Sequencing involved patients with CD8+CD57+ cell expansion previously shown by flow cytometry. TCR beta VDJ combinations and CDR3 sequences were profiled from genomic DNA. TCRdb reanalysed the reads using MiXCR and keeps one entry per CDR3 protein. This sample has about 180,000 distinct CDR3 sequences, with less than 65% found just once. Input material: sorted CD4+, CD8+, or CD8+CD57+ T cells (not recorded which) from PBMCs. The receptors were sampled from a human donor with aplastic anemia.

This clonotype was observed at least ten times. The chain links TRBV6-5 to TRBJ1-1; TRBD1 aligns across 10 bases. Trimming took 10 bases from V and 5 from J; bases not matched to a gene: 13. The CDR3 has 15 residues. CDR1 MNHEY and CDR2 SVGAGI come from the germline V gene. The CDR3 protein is CAISRMTGGSTEAFF. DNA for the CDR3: TGTGCCATCTCCCGGATGACAGGGGGCTCTACTGAAGCTTTCTTT.

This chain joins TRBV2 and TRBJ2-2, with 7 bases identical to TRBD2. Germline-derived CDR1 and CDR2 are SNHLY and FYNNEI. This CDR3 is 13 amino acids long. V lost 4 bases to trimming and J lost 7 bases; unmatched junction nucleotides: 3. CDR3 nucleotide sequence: TGTGCCAGCAGTGTGAGGGACTACGGGGAGCTGTTTTTT. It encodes CASSVRDYGELFF.

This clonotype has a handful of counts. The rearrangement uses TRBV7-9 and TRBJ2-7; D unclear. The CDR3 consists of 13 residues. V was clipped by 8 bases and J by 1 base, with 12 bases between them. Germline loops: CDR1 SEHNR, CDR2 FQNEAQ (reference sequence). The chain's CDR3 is CASRQVRSYEQYF. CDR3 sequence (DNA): TGTGCCAGCCGCCAGGTCAGATCCTACGAGCAGTACTTC.

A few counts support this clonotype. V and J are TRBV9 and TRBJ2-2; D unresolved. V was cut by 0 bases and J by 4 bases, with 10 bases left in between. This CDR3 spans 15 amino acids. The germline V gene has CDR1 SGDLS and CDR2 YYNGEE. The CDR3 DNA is TGTGCCAGCAGCGTAGTAGGTAGTCTCACCGGGGAGCTGTTTTTT. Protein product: CASSVVGSLTGELFF.

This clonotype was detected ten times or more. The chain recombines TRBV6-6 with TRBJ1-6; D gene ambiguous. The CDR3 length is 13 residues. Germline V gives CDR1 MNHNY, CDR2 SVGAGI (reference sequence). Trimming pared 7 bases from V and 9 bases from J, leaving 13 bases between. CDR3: CASTLGEGSPLHF. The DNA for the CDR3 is TGTGCCAGCACCCTCGGGGAAGGTTCACCCCTCCACTTT.

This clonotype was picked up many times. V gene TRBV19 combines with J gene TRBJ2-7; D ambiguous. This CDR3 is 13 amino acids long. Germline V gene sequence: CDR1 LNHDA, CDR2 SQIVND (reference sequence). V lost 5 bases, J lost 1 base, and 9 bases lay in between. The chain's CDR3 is CASSSGRSYEQYF. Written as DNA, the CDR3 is TGTGCCAGTAGTTCCGGACGTTCCTACGAGCAGTACTTC.

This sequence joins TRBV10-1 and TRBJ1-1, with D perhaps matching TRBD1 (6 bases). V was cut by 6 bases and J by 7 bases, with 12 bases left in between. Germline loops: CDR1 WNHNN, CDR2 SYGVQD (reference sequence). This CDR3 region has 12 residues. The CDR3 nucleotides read TGCGCCAGCAGAGCCCCGACAGGTGAAGCTTTCTTT. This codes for CASRAPTGEAFF.

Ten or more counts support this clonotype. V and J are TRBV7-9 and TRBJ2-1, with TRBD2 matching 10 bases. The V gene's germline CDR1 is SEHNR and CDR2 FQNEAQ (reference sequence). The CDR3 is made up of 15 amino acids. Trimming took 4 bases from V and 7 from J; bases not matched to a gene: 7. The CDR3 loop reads CASSWLAGEGNEQFF. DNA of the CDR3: TGTGCCAGCAGCTGGCTAGCGGGGGAGGGGAATGAGCAGTTCTTC. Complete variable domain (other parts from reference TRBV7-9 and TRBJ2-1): DTGVSQNPRHKITKRGQNVTFRCDPISEHNRLYWYRQTLGQGPEFLTYFQNEAQLEKSRLLSDRFSAERPKGSFSTLEIQRTEQGDSAMYLCASSWLAGEGNEQFFGPGTRLTVL.

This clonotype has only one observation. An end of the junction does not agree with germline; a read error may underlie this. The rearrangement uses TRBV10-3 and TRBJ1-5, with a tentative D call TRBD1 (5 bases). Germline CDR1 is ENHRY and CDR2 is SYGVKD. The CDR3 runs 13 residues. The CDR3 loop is CAIRDISNQPQRF. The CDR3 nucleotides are TGTGCCATCAGGGACATCTCCAATCAGCCCCAGCGTTTT.

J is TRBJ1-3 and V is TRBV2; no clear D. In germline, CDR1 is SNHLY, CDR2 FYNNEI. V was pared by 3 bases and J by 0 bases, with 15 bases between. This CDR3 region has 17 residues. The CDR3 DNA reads TGTGCCAGCAGTGAGGACCGGCCGAGAACCTCTGGAAACACCATATATTTT. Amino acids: CASSEDRPRTSGNTIYF.

Here the CDR3 DNA reads TGTGCCAGCAGCGTCCTGGCGGGGACTAGCGGCACAGATACGCAGTATTTT. It translates to CASSVLAGTSGTDTQYF. This chain uses TRBV7-2 with TRBJ2-3, with 10 bases aligning to TRBD2. The germline gives CDR1 SGHTA, CDR2 FQGNSA. The trim removed 5 bases at V and 1 base at J, leaving 9 bases unmatched. The CDR3 is made up of 17 amino acids.

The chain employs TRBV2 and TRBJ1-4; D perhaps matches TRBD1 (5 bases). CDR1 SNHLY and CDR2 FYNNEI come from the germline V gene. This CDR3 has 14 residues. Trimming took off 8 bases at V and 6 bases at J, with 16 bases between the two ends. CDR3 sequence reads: CASAFGTAHEKLFF. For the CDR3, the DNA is TGTGCCAGCGCTTTCGGGACTGCACATGAAAAACTGTTTTTT.

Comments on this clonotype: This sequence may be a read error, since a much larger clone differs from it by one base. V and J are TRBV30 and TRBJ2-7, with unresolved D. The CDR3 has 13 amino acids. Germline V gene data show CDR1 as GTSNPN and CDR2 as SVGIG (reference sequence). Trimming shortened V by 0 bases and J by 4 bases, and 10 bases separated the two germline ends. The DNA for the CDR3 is TGTGCCTGGAGTGTGAGCCAGGCTTACGAGCAGTACTTC. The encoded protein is CAWSVSQAYEQYF.

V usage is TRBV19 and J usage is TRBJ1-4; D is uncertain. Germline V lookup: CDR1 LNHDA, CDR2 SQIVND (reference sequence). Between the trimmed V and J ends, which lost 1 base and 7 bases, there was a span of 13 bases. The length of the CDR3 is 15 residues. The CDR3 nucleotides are TGTGCCAGTAGTATAGCCTACCCTCGCAGTGAAAAACTGTTTTTT. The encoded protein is CASSIAYPRSEKLFF.

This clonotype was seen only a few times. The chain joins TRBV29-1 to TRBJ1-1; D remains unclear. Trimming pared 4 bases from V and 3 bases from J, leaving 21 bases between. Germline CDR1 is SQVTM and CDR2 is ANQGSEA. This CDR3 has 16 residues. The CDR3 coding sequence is TGCAGCGTTGCCCCGCACTCTAATCTTCGGGACACTGAAGCTTTCTTT. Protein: CSVAPHSNLRDTEAFF.

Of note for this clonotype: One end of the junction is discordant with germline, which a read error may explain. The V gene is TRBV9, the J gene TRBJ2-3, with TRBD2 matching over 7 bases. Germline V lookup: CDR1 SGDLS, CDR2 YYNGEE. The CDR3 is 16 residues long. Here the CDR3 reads CASSVLGGTGTDTQYF. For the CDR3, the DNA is TGTGCCAGCAGCGTCTTGGGGGGGACTGGCACAGATACGCAGTACTTT.

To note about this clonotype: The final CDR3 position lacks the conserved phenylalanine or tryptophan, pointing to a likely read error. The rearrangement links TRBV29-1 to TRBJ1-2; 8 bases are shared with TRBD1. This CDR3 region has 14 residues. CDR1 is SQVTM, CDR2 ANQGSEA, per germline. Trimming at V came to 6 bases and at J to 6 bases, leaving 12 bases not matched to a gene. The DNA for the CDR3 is TGCAGCGTCGTTTCCCCAGGGGGCGCGAATGGCTACACCCTC. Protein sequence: CSVVSPGGANGYTL.

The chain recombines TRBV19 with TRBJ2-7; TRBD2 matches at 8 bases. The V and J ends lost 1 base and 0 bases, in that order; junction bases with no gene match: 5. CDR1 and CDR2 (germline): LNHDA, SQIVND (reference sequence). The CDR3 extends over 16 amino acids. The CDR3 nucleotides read TGTGCCAGTAGTATAGGCGGCAGCGGGAGCTCCTACGAGCAGTACTTC. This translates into CASSIGGSGSSYEQYF.

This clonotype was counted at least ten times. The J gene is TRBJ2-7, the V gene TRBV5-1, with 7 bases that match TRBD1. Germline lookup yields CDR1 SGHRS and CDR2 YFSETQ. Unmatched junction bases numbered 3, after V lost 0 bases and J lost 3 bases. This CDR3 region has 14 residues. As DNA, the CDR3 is TGCGCCAGCAGCTTGGTAGGGACAGACTACGAGCAGTACTTC. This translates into CASSLVGTDYEQYF.

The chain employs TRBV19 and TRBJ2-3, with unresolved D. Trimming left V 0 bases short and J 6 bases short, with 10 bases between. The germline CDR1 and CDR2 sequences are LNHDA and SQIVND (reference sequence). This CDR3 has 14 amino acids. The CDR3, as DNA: TGTGCCAGTAGTATAGAAGATACAAGGGATACGCAGTATTTT. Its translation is CASSIEDTRDTQYF.

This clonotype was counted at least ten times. The CDR3 DNA is TGCAGTGCACAAGACACTGGATCACAAGAGACCCAGTACTTC. It encodes CSAQDTGSQETQYF. V usage is TRBV20-1 and J usage is TRBJ2-5, with unresolved D. This CDR3 is built from 14 residues. Germline CDR1 DFQATT, CDR2 SNEGSKA (reference sequence). Trimming pared 6 bases from V and 2 bases from J, leaving 16 bases between.

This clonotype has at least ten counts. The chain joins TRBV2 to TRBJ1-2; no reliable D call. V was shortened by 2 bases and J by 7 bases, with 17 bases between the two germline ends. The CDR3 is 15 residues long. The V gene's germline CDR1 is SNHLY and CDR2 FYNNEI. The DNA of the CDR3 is TGTGCCAGCAGTGAAAAGCCCCTGGATATTGGTGGCTACACCTTC. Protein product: CASSEKPLDIGGYTF. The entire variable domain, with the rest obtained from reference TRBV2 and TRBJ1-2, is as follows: EPEVTQTPSHQVTQMGQEVILRCVPISNHLYFYWYRQILGQKVEFLVSFYNNEISEKSEIFDDQFSVERPDGSNFTLKIRSTKLEDSAMYFCASSEKPLDIGGYTFGSGTRLTVV.

The CDR3 DNA reads TGTGCCAGCAGCTTAGCTCCCCCGTACAGGCCCGTGGACTATGGCTACACCTTC. Translated, it gives CASSLAPPYRPVDYGYTF. The chain links TRBV7-9 to TRBJ1-2, with D maybe TRBD1 (5 bases). The CDR3 is made up of 18 amino acids. V was cut by 0 bases and J by 3 bases, with 20 bases left in between. CDR1 SEHNR and CDR2 FQNEAQ come from the germline V gene (reference sequence).

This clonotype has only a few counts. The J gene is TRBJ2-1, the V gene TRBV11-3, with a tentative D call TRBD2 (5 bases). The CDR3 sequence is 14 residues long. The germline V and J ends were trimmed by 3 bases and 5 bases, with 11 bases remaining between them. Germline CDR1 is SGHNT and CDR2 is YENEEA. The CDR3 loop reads CASSLDSTNNEQFF. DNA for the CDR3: TGTGCCAGCAGCTTGGACTCGACTAACAATGAGCAGTTCTTC.

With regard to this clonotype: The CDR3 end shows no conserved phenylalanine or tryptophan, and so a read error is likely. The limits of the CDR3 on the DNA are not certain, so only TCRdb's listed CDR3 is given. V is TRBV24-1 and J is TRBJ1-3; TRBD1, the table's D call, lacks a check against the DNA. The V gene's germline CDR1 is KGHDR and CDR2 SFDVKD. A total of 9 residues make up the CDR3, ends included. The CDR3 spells CATSAFINR.

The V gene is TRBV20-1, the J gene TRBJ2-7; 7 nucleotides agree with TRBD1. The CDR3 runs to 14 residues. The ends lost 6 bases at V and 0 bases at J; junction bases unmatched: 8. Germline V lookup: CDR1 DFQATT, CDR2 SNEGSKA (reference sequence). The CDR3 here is CSATRTGRSYEQYF. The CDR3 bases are TGCAGTGCCACGCGGACAGGACGCTCCTACGAGCAGTACTTC.